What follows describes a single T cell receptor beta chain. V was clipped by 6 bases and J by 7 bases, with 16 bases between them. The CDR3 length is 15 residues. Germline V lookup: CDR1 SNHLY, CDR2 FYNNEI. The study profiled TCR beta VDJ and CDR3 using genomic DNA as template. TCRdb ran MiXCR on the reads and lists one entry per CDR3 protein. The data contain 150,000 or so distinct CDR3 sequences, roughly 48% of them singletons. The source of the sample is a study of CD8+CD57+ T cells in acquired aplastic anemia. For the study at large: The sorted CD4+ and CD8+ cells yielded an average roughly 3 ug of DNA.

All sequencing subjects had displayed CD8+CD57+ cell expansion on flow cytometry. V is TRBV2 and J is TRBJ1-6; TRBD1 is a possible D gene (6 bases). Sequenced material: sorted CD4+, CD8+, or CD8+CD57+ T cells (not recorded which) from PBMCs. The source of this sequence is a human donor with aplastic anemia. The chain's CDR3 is CASRAQQGWNSPLHF. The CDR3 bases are TGTGCCAGCAGAGCACAACAGGGATGGAATTCACCCCTCCACTTT. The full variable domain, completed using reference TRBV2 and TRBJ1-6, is EPEVTQTPSHQVTQMGQEVILRCVPISNHLYFYWYRQILGQKVEFLVSFYNNEISEKSEIFDDQFSVERPDGSNFTLKIRSTKLEDSAMYFCASRAQQGWNSPLHFGNGTRLTVT.